One and the same sample provided the 18 T cell receptor beta chains below, sequenced in a study of PD-L1 blockade in urothelial cancer. Described time point: pretreatment peripheral blood. Some clones are missing from TCRdb's copy, which holds only in-frame ones; the method was immunoSEQ multiplex PCR. The sample lists around 100,000 clones; 90% were seen once. The input for sequencing was PBMCs, taken around atezolizumab (anti-PD-L1) treatment. Receptors originate from a man in his sixties with urothelial cancer.

This clone was picked up one time. V gene TRBV27 combines with J gene TRBJ2-2; TRBD1 agrees at 7 bases. Germline V gene sequence: CDR1 MNHEY, CDR2 SMNVEV (reference sequence). The CDR3 is 15 residues long. Losses at the gene ends were 4 bases for V and 1 base for J; bases not matched to a gene: 3. The CDR3 spells CASSSYRGNTGELFF. In DNA form, the CDR3 reads TGTGCCAGCAGTTCCTACAGGGGGAACACCGGGGAGCTGTTTTTT.

The chain uses TRBV2 and TRBJ2-5; D perhaps matches TRBD2 (6 bases). Trimming left V 8 bases short and J 5 bases short, with 18 bases between. The CDR3 has 14 amino acids. CDR1 and CDR2 (germline): SNHLY, FYNNEI. CDR3 DNA: TGTGCCAGCCGTTGGGCGAAGGAGGGGGAGACCCAGTACTTC. Translating gives CASRWAKEGETQYF.

This clone was seen only a few times. The V call is TRBV5-5, the J call TRBJ2-7, with D possibly being TRBD1 (6 bases). Trimming left V 0 bases short and J 6 bases short, with 13 bases between. Germline loops: CDR1 SGHKS, CDR2 YYEKEE (reference sequence). The CDR3 has 14 amino acids. The CDR3 region has the DNA TGTGCCAGCAGCTTGGCACAGGGTGTTTCCGAGCAGTACTTC. It yields the protein CASSLAQGVSEQYF.

The chain recombines TRBV4-1 with TRBJ1-2, with no clear D. Germline CDR1 MGHRA, CDR2 YSYEKL. The CDR3 has 11 amino acids. V lost 0 bases and J 6 bases, leaving 2 bases between the germline ends. CDR3 in DNA: TGCGCCAGCAGCCAAGATAATGGCTACACCTTC. Translating it yields CASSQDNGYTF.

The rearrangement joins TRBV5-4 to TRBJ2-1; D is possibly TRBD2 (6 bases). Trimming pared 0 bases from V and 7 bases from J, leaving 11 bases between. The germline V gene has CDR1 SGHNT and CDR2 YYREEE (reference sequence). The CDR3 totals 14 residues. The CDR3 sequence: CASSLELAGNEQFF. Here the CDR3 DNA reads TGTGCCAGCAGCTTGGAACTAGCTGGGAATGAGCAGTTCTTC.

This clone was seen a few times. The V call is TRBV5-4, the J call TRBJ2-7; the match to TRBD2 covers 7 bases. The CDR3 length is 14 residues. V gave up 0 bases and J gave up 2 bases; unmatched junction bases: 2. From germline, CDR1 is SGHNT and CDR2 YYREEE (reference sequence). The CDR3 DNA follows: TGTGCCAGCAGCTTGGAGGGAGGGGCCTACGAGCAGTACTTC. The encoded protein is CASSLEGGAYEQYF. The full variable domain, its missing parts supplied by reference TRBV5-4 and TRBJ2-7, is ETGVTQSPTHLIKTRGQQVTLRCSSQSGHNTVSWYQQALGQGPQFIFQYYREEENGRGNFPPRFSGLQFPNYSSELNVNALELDDSALYLCASSLEGGAYEQYFGPGTRLTVT.

The sample holds many counts of this clone. The chain employs TRBV4-1 and TRBJ1-1; D gene uncertain. Germline CDR1 reads MGHRA; CDR2 reads YSYEKL. This CDR3 is 16 amino acids long. Trimming left V 4 bases short and J 0 bases short, with 15 bases between. The CDR3 here is CASSPIERRLNTEAFF. The CDR3 nucleotides read TGCGCCAGCAGCCCCATCGAGAGGAGATTGAACACTGAAGCTTTCTTT.

This chain connects TRBV5-4 to TRBJ1-1; D may be TRBD1 (5 bases). The germline V gene encodes CDR1 SGHNT and CDR2 YYREEE (reference sequence). The CDR3 totals 14 residues. Trimming cost V 5 bases and J 1 base, with 12 bases left between them. In DNA, the CDR3 is TGTGCCAGCAGTTACAGGACCCAGAACACTGAAGCTTTCTTT. The encoded protein is CASSYRTQNTEAFF.

The chain employs TRBV4-3 and TRBJ2-2; TRBD1 aligns across 9 bases. Per germline, CDR1 LGHNA and CDR2 YSLEER. The CDR3 has 16 amino acids. Unmatched junction bases numbered 8, after V lost 4 bases and J lost 5 bases. The CDR3 reads CASSPAGQGKTGELFF. The CDR3 region has the DNA TGCGCCAGCAGCCCAGCCGGACAGGGGAAAACCGGGGAGCTGTTTTTT.

This clone occurred once. V is TRBV9 and J is TRBJ1-6, with D maybe TRBD1 (5 bases). In germline, CDR1 is SGDLS, CDR2 YYNGEE. V was cut by 7 bases and J by 1 base, with 9 bases left in between. This CDR3 is 14 amino acids long. The CDR3 DNA sequence: TGTGCCAGCGGCCAGGGTTCCTATAATTCACCCCTCCACTTT. Amino acid sequence: CASGQGSYNSPLHF.

The genes are TRBV5-1 and TRBJ2-5; possibly TRBD1 for D (6 bases). CDR1 is SGHRS and CDR2 is YFSETQ in the germline V gene. The germline V and J ends were trimmed by 3 bases and 1 base, with 10 bases remaining between them. This CDR3 is built from 14 residues. DNA of the CDR3: TGCGCCAGCAGCTCGACAGGCGCCCAAGAGACCCAGTACTTC. Translated, it gives CASSSTGAQETQYF.

The rearrangement links TRBV14 to TRBJ2-1; 9 bases are shared with TRBD1. J lost 6 bases, V lost 6 bases, and 9 bases had no gene match. Germline values: CDR1 SGHDN, CDR2 FVKESK. The CDR3 covers 15 residues. The CDR3 nucleotides read TGTGCCAGCAGGCATTCGGGACAGGGCCCCAATGAGCAGTTCTTC. It encodes CASRHSGQGPNEQFF.

The gene calls are TRBV4-3 and TRBJ1-1; the D gene is possibly TRBD1 (6 bases). The length of the CDR3 is 14 residues. Trimming took off 4 bases at V and 4 bases at J, with 13 bases between the two ends. Per the germline V gene, CDR1 is LGHNA and CDR2 is YSLEER. CDR3 sequence: CASSRQGFVTEAFF. DNA for the CDR3: TGCGCCAGCAGCCGGCAGGGGTTCGTCACTGAAGCTTTCTTT.

A few counts support this clone. The sample carries other DNA sequences with the same CDR3. The CDR3 loop reads CASSWGRGGTQYF. The CDR3 coding sequence is TGTGCCAGCAGTTGGGGACGAGGGGGGACCCAGTACTTC. The chain carries TRBV28 and TRBJ2-5, with D maybe TRBD1 (6 bases). V gave up 4 bases and J gave up 7 bases, with 13 bases separating them. This CDR3 region has 13 residues. The germline CDR1 and CDR2 sequences are MDHEN and SYDVKM.

This chain links TRBV10-2 with TRBJ1-1; TRBD1 matches 8 bases. Germline trimming cut 6 bases from V and 5 bases from J; bases unmatched to any gene: 5. This CDR3 is 13 amino acids long. Germline CDR1 is WSHSY and CDR2 is SAAADI. The chain's CDR3 is CASRQQGETEAFF. Here the CDR3 DNA reads TGCGCCAGCAGGCAACAGGGGGAAACTGAAGCTTTCTTT.

The chain recombines TRBV28 with TRBJ2-7; 9 bases line up with TRBD2. V shed 2 bases and J 3 bases; nucleotides not matched to a gene: 2. The CDR3 spans 14 residues. Germline V gives CDR1 MDHEN, CDR2 SYDVKM. In nucleotides, the CDR3 is TGTGCCAGCAGTTTACTAGCGGGGTACTACGAGCAGTACTTC. The encoded protein is CASSLLAGYYEQYF.

The chain has TRBV7-2 and TRBJ2-5; D unresolved. Germline V gene data show CDR1 as SGHTA and CDR2 as FQGNSA. The CDR3 is 13 amino acids. The ends were cut back, 5 bases at V and 5 bases at J, with 12 bases in the middle. The CDR3 nucleotides read TGTGCCAGCAGCCTCGGCATGAGGGAGACCCAGTACTTC. Its translation is CASSLGMRETQYF.

This chain links TRBV30 with TRBJ2-7, with a weak D call TRBD1 (5 bases). V was shortened by 1 base and J by 6 bases, with 10 bases between the two germline ends. CDR1 and CDR2 (germline): GTSNPN, SVGIG (reference sequence). The CDR3 sequence is 12 residues long. DNA of the CDR3: TGTGCCTGGAGTGAGTTGGGGCGCGAGCAGTACTTC. This codes for CAWSELGREQYF.